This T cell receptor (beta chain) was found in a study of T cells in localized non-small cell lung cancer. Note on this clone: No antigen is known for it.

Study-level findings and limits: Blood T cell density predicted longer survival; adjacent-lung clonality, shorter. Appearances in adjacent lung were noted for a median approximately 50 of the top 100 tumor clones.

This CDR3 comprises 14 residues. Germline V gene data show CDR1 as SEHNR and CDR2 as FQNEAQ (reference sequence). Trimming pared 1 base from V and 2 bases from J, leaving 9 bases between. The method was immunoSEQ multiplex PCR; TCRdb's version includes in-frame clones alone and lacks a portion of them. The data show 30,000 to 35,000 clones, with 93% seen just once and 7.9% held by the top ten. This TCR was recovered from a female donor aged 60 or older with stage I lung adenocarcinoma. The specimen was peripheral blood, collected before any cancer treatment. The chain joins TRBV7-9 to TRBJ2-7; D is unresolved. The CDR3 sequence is CASSLGLPTYEQYF. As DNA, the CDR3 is TGTGCCAGCAGCTTAGGCCTCCCCACCTACGAGCAGTACTTC.